The 30 T cell receptor beta chains below come from one sample, sequenced in a study of OX40 agonist ivuxolimab in advanced cancers. Sequenced by immunoSEQ multiplex PCR; TCRdb stores in-frame clones only, minus some. The table shows tens of thousands of clones, with around 82% occurring only once. Sequencing was performed on CD4+ or CD8+ T cells sorted from blood, taken in a trial of the OX40 agonist ivuxolimab. These receptor sequences come from an adult with an advanced solid tumor such as melanoma, head and neck, liver or kidney cancer.

This clone was counted only a few times. This rearrangement joins TRBV5-1 to TRBJ1-6, with no clear D. The ends were cut back, 5 bases at V and 0 bases at J, with 12 bases in the middle. Germline V gene lookup returns CDR1 SGHRS and CDR2 YFSETQ. The CDR3 sequence is 16 residues long. DNA for the CDR3: TGCGCCAGCAGGGACTTTCTAAGCTCCTATAATTCACCCCTCCACTTT. Its protein is CASRDFLSSYNSPLHF. The complete variable domain, with remaining parts taken from reference TRBV5-1 and TRBJ1-6, reads KAGVTQTPRYLIKTRGQQVTLSCSPISGHRSVSWYQQTPGQGLQFLFEYFSETQRNKGNFPGRFSGRQFSNSRSEMNVSTLELGDSALYLCASRDFLSSYNSPLHFGNGTRLTVT.

V usage is TRBV5-4 and J usage is TRBJ2-1; 8 nucleotides match TRBD2. Germline-derived CDR1 and CDR2 are SGHNT and YYREEE (reference sequence). Trimming cost V 4 bases and J 5 bases; bases outside gene matches: 5. This CDR3 region has 14 residues. The CDR3 spells CASSPTLADNEQFF. CDR3 sequence (DNA): TGTGCCAGCAGCCCTACACTAGCGGACAATGAGCAGTTCTTC.

The gene calls are TRBV7-6 and TRBJ2-7; 7 bases line up with TRBD1. The V gene's germline CDR1 is SGHVS and CDR2 FNYEAQ. Trimming took 5 bases from V and 5 from J; bases not matched to a gene: 3. The CDR3 has 12 residues. The CDR3 bases are TGTGCCAGCAGCGGCGACAGGGACGAGCAGTACTTC. This codes for CASSGDRDEQYF.

Comments on this clone: The CDR3 does not close with the conserved phenylalanine or tryptophan, likely indicating a read error. The rearrangement joins TRBV2 to TRBJ1-6; D unclear. The germline CDR1 and CDR2 sequences are SNHLY and FYNNEI. The CDR3 runs to 9 residues. V was trimmed by 7 bases and J by 13 bases, leaving 5 bases between them. CDR3: CASTYPLHL. CDR3 DNA: TGTGCCAGCACGTACCCCCTCCACCTT.

V and J are TRBV5-1 and TRBJ2-5, with D possibly TRBD2 on 6 matching bases. The DNA end lines up better with TRBJ2-7; the J call may be wrong. This CDR3 has 14 residues. CDR1 is SGHRS and CDR2 is YFSETQ in the germline V gene. The DNA for the CDR3 is TGCGCCAGCAGCACGGACGGGAGCTCCTACGAGCAGTACTTC. Encoded protein: CASSTDGSSYEQYF.

The sample holds one count of this clone. V usage is TRBV5-1 and J usage is TRBJ2-7; the D gene could be TRBD1 or TRBD2 (7 bases each). Germline CDR1 is SGHRS and CDR2 is YFSETQ. Trimming shortened V by 0 bases and J by 0 bases, and 13 bases separated the two germline ends. The CDR3 is 16 residues long. The CDR3 sequence: CASSLAGGQSSYEQYF. In DNA form, the CDR3 reads TGCGCCAGCAGCTTGGCGGGGGGACAGAGCTCCTACGAGCAGTACTTC.

The chain employs TRBV10-3 and TRBJ1-2; 9 bases agree with TRBD1. Germline CDR1 reads ENHRY; CDR2 reads SYGVKD. This CDR3 has 15 amino acids. The V segment lost 4 bases and the J segment 1 base; nucleotides outside the gene matches: 4. The CDR3 DNA follows: TGTGCCATCAGTGTGGGGACAGGGTTTAACTATGGCTACACCTTC. Residues: CAISVGTGFNYGYTF.

The V and J genes are TRBV21-1 and TRBJ2-2; the DNA was not used to check the table's D call, TRBD2. TRBV21-1 is termed a pseudogene. The CDR3 runs 16 residues. CDR3 nucleotides: TGTGCCAGCAGCCGGCGACTAGCGGGCGACACCGGGGAGCTGTTTTTT. Protein sequence: CASSRRLAGDTGELFF.

The gene calls are TRBV19 and TRBJ1-5; D not resolved. The V gene's germline CDR1 is LNHDA and CDR2 SQIVND (reference sequence). Deletions cut 2 bases from V and 2 bases from J, with 10 bases between. The CDR3 consists of 15 residues. The CDR3 DNA sequence: TGTGCCAGTAGTATATGGGATGAGGGCAATCAGCCCCAGCATTTT. This encodes CASSIWDEGNQPQHF.

The V call is TRBV9, the J call TRBJ2-3; 11 nucleotides line up with TRBD2. This CDR3 contains 15 residues. Trimming at V came to 3 bases and at J to 2 bases, leaving 2 bases not matched to a gene. The germline gives CDR1 SGDLS, CDR2 YYNGEE. The CDR3 sequence: CASSAGLAVTDTQYF. DNA of the CDR3: TGTGCCAGCAGCGCGGGACTAGCGGTCACAGATACGCAGTATTTT.

The chain has TRBV2 and TRBJ2-3; 9 nucleotides line up with TRBD2. V shed 3 bases, J shed 4 bases, and the junction held 11 bases outside the gene matches. This CDR3 spans 17 amino acids. Per germline, CDR1 SNHLY and CDR2 FYNNEI. The CDR3 sequence is CASSDGASGVGADTQYF. Here the CDR3 DNA reads TGTGCCAGCAGTGATGGGGCTAGCGGGGTGGGTGCAGATACGCAGTATTTT.

The chain employs TRBV7-6 and TRBJ2-3, with D possibly being TRBD1 or TRBD2 (5 bases each). The CDR3 runs 14 residues. Trimming took off 2 bases at V and 5 bases at J, with 11 bases between the two ends. Germline V gene data show CDR1 as SGHVS and CDR2 as FNYEAQ. The CDR3, as DNA: TGTGCCAGCAGCTTATCTGGGGGAGTAGATACGCAGTATTTT. Translated, it gives CASSLSGGVDTQYF.

The V and J genes are TRBV9 and TRBJ1-3, with TRBD1 as a possible D gene (5 bases). The CDR3 length is 16 residues. CDR1 is SGDLS, CDR2 YYNGEE, per germline. V shed 0 bases and J shed 2 bases, with 12 bases lying between them. The CDR3: CASSVAGSGAGNTIYF. CDR3 sequence (DNA): TGTGCCAGCAGCGTAGCAGGGTCGGGCGCTGGAAACACCATATATTTT.

CDR3 sequence: CASSLGTGNTEAFF. CDR3 bases: TGTGCCAGCAGCTTGGGGACAGGGAACACTGAAGCTTTCTTT. The chain recombines TRBV9 with TRBJ1-1; 8 bases fit TRBD1. Germline assignment: CDR1 SGDLS and CDR2 YYNGEE. The CDR3 runs to 14 residues. J was trimmed by 1 base and V by 4 bases; bases with no gene match: 3.

V gene TRBV5-4 combines with J gene TRBJ2-3; the match to TRBD2 covers 9 bases. V lost 0 bases to trimming and J lost 6 bases; unmatched junction nucleotides: 5. Per the germline V gene, CDR1 is SGHNT and CDR2 is YYREEE (reference sequence). The CDR3 loop spans 15 amino acids. Here the CDR3 DNA reads TGTGCCAGCAGCTTGGCTAGCGGGGACCGGGATACGCAGTATTTT. Protein sequence: CASSLASGDRDTQYF.

This chain connects TRBV5-1 to TRBJ2-5; 10 bases align to TRBD1. The J call is doubtful: the DNA matches TRBJ2-7 better. The germline V gene encodes CDR1 SGHRS and CDR2 YFSETQ. CDR3 length equals 16 residues. The chain's CDR3 is CASSGDPGTGAHEQYF. The CDR3, as DNA: TGCGCCAGCAGCGGCGACCCAGGGACAGGGGCCCACGAGCAGTACTTC.

This rearrangement joins TRBV7-8 to TRBJ2-1; D not certain. V shed 5 bases and J shed 13 bases, with 12 bases lying between them. CDR1 is SGHVS, CDR2 FQNEAQ, per germline. The CDR3 spans 11 residues. Here the CDR3 DNA reads TGTGCCAGCAGCGCTACGAGGCAACAGTTCTTC. It specifies CASSATRQQFF.

V and J are TRBV2 and TRBJ2-7; D remains unclear. V lost 7 bases and J 2 bases, leaving 9 bases between the germline ends. Germline V gives CDR1 SNHLY, CDR2 FYNNEI. This CDR3 spans 12 amino acids. Written as DNA, the CDR3 is TGTGCCAGCACCCTTCAGCCCTACGAGCAGTACTTC. Its translation is CASTLQPYEQYF.

V and J are TRBV21-1 and TRBJ2-4; TRBD1, as called in the table, went unchecked against the DNA. TRBV21-1 is listed as a pseudogene. The CDR3 spans 18 residues. CDR3 in DNA: TGTGCCAGCAGCAAAGCTTCTCGGACAGGGCTAGCCAAAAACATTCAGTACTTC. Protein: CASSKASRTGLAKNIQYF.

The genes are TRBV5-6 and TRBJ2-5; 7 bases fit TRBD1. The V gene's germline CDR1 is SGHDT and CDR2 YYEEEE. V trimming: 4 bases; J trimming: 5 bases; junction bases outside the gene matches: 5. The CDR3 loop spans 13 amino acids. The CDR3 loop is CASSTGQRETQYF. The CDR3 nucleotides are TGTGCCAGCAGCACGGGACAGAGGGAGACCCAGTACTTC.

The chain combines TRBV5-4 with TRBJ2-7; D is ambiguous. V was clipped by 0 bases and J by 3 bases, with 10 bases between them. The CDR3 runs 14 residues. In germline, CDR1 is SGHNT, CDR2 YYREEE (reference sequence). DNA for the CDR3: TGTGCCAGCAGCTTGGCTCTGCCTAACTACGAGCAGTACTTC. It yields the protein CASSLALPNYEQYF.

This chain connects TRBV29-1 to TRBJ2-1; D might be TRBD1 (7 bases). Germline lookup yields CDR1 SQVTM and CDR2 ANQGSEA. This CDR3 region has 16 residues. Between the trimmed V and J ends, which lost 6 bases and 0 bases, there was a span of 18 bases. Written as DNA, the CDR3 is TGCAGCGTCGCAGGGGGGAGTTCAACCTCCTACAATGAGCAGTTCTTC. Its protein product is CSVAGGSSTSYNEQFF.

This chain links TRBV7-2 with TRBJ2-7; TRBD2 matches at 10 bases. V shed 1 base and J 2 bases; nucleotides not matched to a gene: 5. This CDR3 comprises 16 residues. Germline CDR1 and CDR2: SGHTA and FQGNSA. The CDR3 DNA sequence: TGTGCCAGCAGCTTAGTAAGTCTAGCGGGGGCCTACGAGCAGTACTTC. It codes for CASSLVSLAGAYEQYF.

The chain combines TRBV19 with TRBJ1-1; 7 nucleotides align to TRBD1. The CDR3 length is 15 residues. V was pared by 4 bases and J by 3 bases, with 8 bases of the junction left unmatched. CDR1 is LNHDA and CDR2 is SQIVND in the germline V gene (reference sequence). The chain's CDR3 is CASSKGAWGDTEAFF. The CDR3 DNA sequence: TGTGCCAGTAGTAAGGGGGCCTGGGGGGACACTGAAGCTTTCTTT. Looking up the rest from reference TRBV19 and TRBJ1-1 gives the full variable domain: DGGITQSPKYLFRKEGQNVTLSCEQNLNHDAMYWYRQDPGQGLRLIYYSQIVNDFQKGDIAEGYSVSREKKESFPLTVTSAQKNPTAFYLCASSKGAWGDTEAFFGQGTRLTVV.

V is TRBV2 and J is TRBJ2-6, with D hard to call. V shed 7 bases and J shed 2 bases, with 6 bases lying between them. Germline loops: CDR1 SNHLY, CDR2 FYNNEI. The CDR3 extends over 13 amino acids. The CDR3 region has the DNA TGTGCCAGCATTGGGACTGGGGCCAACGTCCTGACTTTC. It codes for CASIGTGANVLTF.

The chain has TRBV7-9 and TRBJ2-5; 8 bases line up with TRBD1. The J call is doubtful: the DNA matches TRBJ2-7 better. There are 13 residues in the CDR3. Germline CDR1 and CDR2: SEHNR and FQNEAQ (reference sequence). This CDR3 is CATQPTGAHEQYF. The CDR3 bases are TGTGCCACCCAGCCGACAGGGGCCCACGAGCAGTACTTC.

The chain recombines TRBV5-1 with TRBJ2-5; a possible D gene is TRBD2 (5 bases). Per germline, CDR1 SGHRS and CDR2 YFSETQ. The CDR3 loop spans 16 amino acids. V was clipped by 0 bases and J by 4 bases, with 16 bases between them. The CDR3 nucleotides read TGCGCCAGCAGCTTGGCCAATACGGCTAGCACAGAGACCCAGTACTTC. Protein sequence: CASSLANTASTETQYF. The variable domain in full, completed from reference TRBV5-1 and TRBJ2-5, reads KAGVTQTPRYLIKTRGQQVTLSCSPISGHRSVSWYQQTPGQGLQFLFEYFSETQRNKGNFPGRFSGRQFSNSRSEMNVSTLELGDSALYLCASSLANTASTETQYFGPGTRLLVL.

This chain joins TRBV5-1 and TRBJ2-6; D remains unclear. Germline V lookup: CDR1 SGHRS, CDR2 YFSETQ. The CDR3 extends over 14 amino acids. Between the trimmed V and J ends, which lost 0 bases and 1 base, there was a span of 2 bases. The DNA of the CDR3 is TGCGCCAGCAGCTTGGATTCTGGGGCCAACGTCCTGACTTTC. Translating it yields CASSLDSGANVLTF.

This sequence joins TRBV10-3 and TRBJ1-2; D is unclear. The CDR3 consists of 14 residues. The germline V gene has CDR1 ENHRY and CDR2 SYGVKD. V lost 1 base and J lost 5, with 11 bases in between. The CDR3 is CAISELDPGYGYTF. The DNA for the CDR3 is TGTGCCATCAGTGAGTTGGACCCGGGATATGGCTACACCTTC.

The chain links TRBV15 to TRBJ1-5; 9 nucleotides match TRBD1. CDR1 and CDR2 from the germline V gene are LNHNV and YYDKDF (reference sequence). The length of the CDR3 is 15 residues. V lost 1 base and J lost 4; bases outside the gene matches: 2. The DNA of the CDR3 is TGTGCCACCAGCAGAGGCGGGACAGGGAATCAGCCCCAGCATTTT. This encodes CATSRGGTGNQPQHF. Full variable domain (outside the CDR3, taken from reference TRBV15 and TRBJ1-5): DAMVIQNPRYQVTQFGKPVTLSCSQTLNHNVMYWYQQKSSQAPKLLFHYYDKDFNNEADTPDNFQSRRPNTSFCFLDIRSPGLGDTAMYLCATSRGGTGNQPQHFGDGTRLSIL.